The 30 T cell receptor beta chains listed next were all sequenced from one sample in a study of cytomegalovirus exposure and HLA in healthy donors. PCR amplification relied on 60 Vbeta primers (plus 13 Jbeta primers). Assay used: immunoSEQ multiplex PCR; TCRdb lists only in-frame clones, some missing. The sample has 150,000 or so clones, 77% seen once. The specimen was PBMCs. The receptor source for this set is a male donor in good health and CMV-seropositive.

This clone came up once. The CDR3 DNA sequence: TGTGCCAGTAGTTTGCGTCAAACCTACAATGAGCAGTTCTTC. This gives the protein CASSLRQTYNEQFF. This chain joins TRBV19 and TRBJ2-1, with D unresolved. This CDR3 comprises 14 residues. CDR1 is LNHDA, CDR2 SQIVND, per germline (reference sequence). V was clipped by 5 bases and J by 2 bases, with 10 bases between them. The full variable domain, rest sourced from reference TRBV19 and TRBJ2-1, is DGGITQSPKYLFRKEGQNVTLSCEQNLNHDAMYWYRQDPGQGLRLIYYSQIVNDFQKGDIAEGYSVSREKKESFPLTVTSAQKNPTAFYLCASSLRQTYNEQFFGPGTRLTVL.

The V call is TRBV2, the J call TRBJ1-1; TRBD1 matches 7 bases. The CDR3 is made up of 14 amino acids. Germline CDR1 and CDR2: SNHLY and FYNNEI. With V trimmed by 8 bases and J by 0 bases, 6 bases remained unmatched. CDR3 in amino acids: CASSWGQLNTEAFF. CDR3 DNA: TGTGCCAGCTCCTGGGGACAGCTGAACACTGAAGCTTTCTTT.

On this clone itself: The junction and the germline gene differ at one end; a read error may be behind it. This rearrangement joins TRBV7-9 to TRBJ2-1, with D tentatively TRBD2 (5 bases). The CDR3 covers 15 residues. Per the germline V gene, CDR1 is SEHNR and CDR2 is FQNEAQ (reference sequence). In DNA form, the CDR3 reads TGTTCCAGCAGCTCCACCCGCGGGCCCTACAATGAGCAGTTCTTC. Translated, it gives CSSSSTRGPYNEQFF.

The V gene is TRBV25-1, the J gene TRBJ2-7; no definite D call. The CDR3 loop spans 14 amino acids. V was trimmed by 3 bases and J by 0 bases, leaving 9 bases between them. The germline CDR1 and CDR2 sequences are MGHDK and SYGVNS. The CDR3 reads CASSDRVLSYEQYF. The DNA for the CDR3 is TGTGCCAGCAGTGACCGGGTCCTCTCCTACGAGCAGTACTTC.

The CDR3 nucleotides read TGTGCCAGCAGCCGGGACAGGAACACTGAAGCTTTCTTT. Amino acids: CASSRDRNTEAFF. The gene calls are TRBV7-9 and TRBJ1-1; 7 bases line up with TRBD1. V was pared by 5 bases and J by 1 base, with 1 base of the junction left unmatched. Germline V gene sequence: CDR1 SEHNR, CDR2 FQNEAQ (reference sequence). The CDR3 length is 13 residues.

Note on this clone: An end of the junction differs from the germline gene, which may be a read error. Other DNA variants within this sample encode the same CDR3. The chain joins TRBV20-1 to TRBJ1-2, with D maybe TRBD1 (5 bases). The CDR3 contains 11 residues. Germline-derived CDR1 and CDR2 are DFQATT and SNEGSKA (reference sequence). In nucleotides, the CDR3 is TGCAGTGCTGGAGACAGCTATGGCTACACCTTC. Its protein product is CSAGDSYGYTF.

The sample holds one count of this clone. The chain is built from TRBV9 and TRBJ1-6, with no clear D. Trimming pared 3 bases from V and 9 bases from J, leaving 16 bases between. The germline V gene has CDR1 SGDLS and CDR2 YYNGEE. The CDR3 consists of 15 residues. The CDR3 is CASSGGPYVGSPLHF. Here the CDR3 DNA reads TGTGCCAGCAGCGGCGGCCCATACGTCGGTTCACCCCTCCACTTT.

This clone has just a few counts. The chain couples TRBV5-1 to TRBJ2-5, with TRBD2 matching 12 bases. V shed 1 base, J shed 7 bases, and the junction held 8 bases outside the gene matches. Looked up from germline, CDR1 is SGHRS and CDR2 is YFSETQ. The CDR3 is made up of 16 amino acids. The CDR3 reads CASSLTRLAGEGTQYF. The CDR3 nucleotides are TGCGCCAGCAGCTTGACTAGACTAGCGGGAGAGGGGACCCAGTACTTC.

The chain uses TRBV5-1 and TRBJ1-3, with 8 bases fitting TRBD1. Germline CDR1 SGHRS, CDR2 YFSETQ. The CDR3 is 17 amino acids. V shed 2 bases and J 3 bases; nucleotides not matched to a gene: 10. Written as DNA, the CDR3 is TGCGCCAGCAGCTTCCGTAGACAGGGGTCTTATGGAAACACCATATATTTT. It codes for CASSFRRQGSYGNTIYF.

This CDR3 reads CTSSQLQGVRAIYF. The CDR3 region has the DNA TGCACCAGCAGCCAACTTCAGGGGGTTAGGGCCATATATTTT. V gene TRBV1 combines with J gene TRBJ1-3; TRBD1, as called in the table, went unchecked against the DNA. TRBV1 is shown as a pseudogene. The CDR3 covers 14 residues.

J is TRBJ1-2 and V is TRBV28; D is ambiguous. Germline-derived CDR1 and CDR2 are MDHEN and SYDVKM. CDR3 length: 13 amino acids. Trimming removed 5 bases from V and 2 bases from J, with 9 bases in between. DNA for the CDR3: TGTGCCAGCAGTCCTCCTATCAACTATGGCTACACCTTC. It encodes CASSPPINYGYTF.

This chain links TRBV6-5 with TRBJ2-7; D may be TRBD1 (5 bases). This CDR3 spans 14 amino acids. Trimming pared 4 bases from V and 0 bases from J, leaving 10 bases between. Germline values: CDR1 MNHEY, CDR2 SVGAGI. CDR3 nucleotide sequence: TGTGCCAGCAGTTGGAACAGGCACTCCTACGAGCAGTACTTC. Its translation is CASSWNRHSYEQYF.

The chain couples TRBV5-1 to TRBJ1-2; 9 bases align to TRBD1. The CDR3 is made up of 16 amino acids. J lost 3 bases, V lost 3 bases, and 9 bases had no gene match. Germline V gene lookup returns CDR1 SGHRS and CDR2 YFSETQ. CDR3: CASSSGTGFVHYGYTF. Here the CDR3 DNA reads TGCGCCAGCAGCTCCGGGACAGGGTTCGTTCACTATGGCTACACCTTC.

CDR3 sequence (DNA): TGTGCCATCAGTGACCGGACAGGGGATTCGAAAGCTTTCTTT. It encodes CAISDRTGDSKAFF. The rearrangement uses TRBV10-3 and TRBJ1-1, with 9 nucleotides matching TRBD1. V was clipped by 3 bases and J by 9 bases; unmatched bases: 8. Germline loops: CDR1 ENHRY, CDR2 SYGVKD. The CDR3 spans 14 residues.

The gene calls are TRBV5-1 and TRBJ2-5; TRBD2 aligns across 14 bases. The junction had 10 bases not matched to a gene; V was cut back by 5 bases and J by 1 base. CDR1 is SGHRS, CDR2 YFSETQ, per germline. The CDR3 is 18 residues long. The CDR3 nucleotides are TGCGCCAGCAGGCCCGGGACTAGCGGGAGTCCCGTCCAAGAGACCCAGTACTTC. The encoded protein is CASRPGTSGSPVQETQYF.

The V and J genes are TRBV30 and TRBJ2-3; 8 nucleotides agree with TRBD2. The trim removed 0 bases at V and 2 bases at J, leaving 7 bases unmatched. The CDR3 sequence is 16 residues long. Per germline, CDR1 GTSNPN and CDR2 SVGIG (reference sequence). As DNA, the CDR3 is TGTGCCTGGAGTGTACTGGGCGGGGGGTTCACAGATACGCAGTATTTT. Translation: CAWSVLGGGFTDTQYF.

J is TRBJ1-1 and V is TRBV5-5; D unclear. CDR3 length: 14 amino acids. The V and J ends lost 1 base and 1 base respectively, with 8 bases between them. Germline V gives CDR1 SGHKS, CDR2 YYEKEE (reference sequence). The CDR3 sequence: CASSLNSPNTEAFF. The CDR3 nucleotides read TGTGCCAGCAGCTTGAACAGCCCGAACACTGAAGCTTTCTTT.

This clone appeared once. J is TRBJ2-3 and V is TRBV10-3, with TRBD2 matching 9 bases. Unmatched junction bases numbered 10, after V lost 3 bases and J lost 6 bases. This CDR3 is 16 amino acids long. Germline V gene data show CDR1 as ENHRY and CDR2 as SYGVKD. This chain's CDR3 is CAISERSGGPTDTQYF. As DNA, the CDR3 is TGTGCCATCAGTGAAAGGAGCGGGGGGCCGACGGATACGCAGTATTTT.

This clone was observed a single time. CDR3 nucleotide sequence: TGTGCCAGCATTCTGAGGGTGAGAGGACAGCCCCAGCATTTT. It translates to CASILRVRGQPQHF. The chain links TRBV6-1 to TRBJ1-5; no clear D gene. Trimming removed 7 bases at V and 7 bases at J, with 17 bases between. This CDR3 is built from 14 residues. From germline, CDR1 is MNHNS and CDR2 SASEGT.

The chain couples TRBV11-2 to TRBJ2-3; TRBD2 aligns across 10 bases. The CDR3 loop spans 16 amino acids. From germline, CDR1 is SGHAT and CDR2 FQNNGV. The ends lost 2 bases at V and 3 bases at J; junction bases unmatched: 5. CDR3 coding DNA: TGTGCCAGCAGCTTATGGTCTAGCGGGAGAACAGATACGCAGTATTTT. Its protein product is CASSLWSSGRTDTQYF. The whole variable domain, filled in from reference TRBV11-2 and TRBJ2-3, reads EAGVAQSPRYKIIEKRQSVAFWCNPISGHATLYWYQQILGQGPKLLIQFQNNGVVDDSQLPKDRFSAERLKGVDSTLKIQPAKLEDSAVYLCASSLWSSGRTDTQYFGPGTRLTVL.

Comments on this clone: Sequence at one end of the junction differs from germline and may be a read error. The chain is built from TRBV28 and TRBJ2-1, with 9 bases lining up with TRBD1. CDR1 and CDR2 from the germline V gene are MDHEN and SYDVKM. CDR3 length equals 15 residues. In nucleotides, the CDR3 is TGTGTCAGCAGTATGTACAGGGGGCCTAGTAATGAGCAGTTCTTC. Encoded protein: CVSSMYRGPSNEQFF.

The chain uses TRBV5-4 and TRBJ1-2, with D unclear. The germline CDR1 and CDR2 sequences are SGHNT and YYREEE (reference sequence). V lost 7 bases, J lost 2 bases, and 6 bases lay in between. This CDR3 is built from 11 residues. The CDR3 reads CASGLNYGYTF. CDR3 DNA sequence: TGTGCCAGCGGGCTGAACTATGGCTACACCTTC.

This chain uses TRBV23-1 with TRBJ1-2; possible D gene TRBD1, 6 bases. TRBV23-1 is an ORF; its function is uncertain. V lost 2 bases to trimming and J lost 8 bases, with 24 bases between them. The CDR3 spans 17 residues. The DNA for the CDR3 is TGCGCCAGCAGTCAACGGGGCCGGGGGGGGCGCCCCGGGGGCTACACCTTC. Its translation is CASSQRGRGGRPGGYTF.

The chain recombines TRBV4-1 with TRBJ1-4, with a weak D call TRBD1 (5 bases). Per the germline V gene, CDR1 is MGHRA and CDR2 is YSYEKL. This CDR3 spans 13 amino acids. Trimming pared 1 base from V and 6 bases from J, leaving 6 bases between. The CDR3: CASSQVGDEKLFF. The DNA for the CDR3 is TGCGCCAGCAGCCAAGTAGGGGATGAAAAACTGTTTTTT.

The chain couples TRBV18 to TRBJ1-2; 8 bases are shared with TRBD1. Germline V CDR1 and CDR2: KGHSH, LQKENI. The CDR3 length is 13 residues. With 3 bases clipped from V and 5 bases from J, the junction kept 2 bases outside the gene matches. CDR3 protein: CASSPGTGYGYTF. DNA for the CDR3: TGTGCCAGCTCACCCGGGACAGGTTATGGCTACACCTTC.

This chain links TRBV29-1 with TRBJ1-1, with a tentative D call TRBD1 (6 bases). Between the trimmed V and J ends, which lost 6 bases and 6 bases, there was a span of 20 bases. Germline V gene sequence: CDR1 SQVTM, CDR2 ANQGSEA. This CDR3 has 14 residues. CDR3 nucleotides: TGCAGCGTCGTCCAGGGGAGGGTAAGTTCTGAAGCTTTCTTT. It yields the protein CSVVQGRVSSEAFF.

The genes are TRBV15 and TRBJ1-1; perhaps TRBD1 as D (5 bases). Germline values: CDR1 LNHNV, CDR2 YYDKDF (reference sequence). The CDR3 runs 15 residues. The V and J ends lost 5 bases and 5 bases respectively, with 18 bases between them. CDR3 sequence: CATSYLQGPGTEAFF. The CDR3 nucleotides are TGTGCCACCAGCTACTTGCAGGGCCCCGGAACTGAAGCTTTCTTT.

DNA for the CDR3: TGTGCCAGCAGTGGGAAAGGGACTCCCCAAGAGCAGTTCTTC. It translates to CASSGKGTPQEQFF. V and J are TRBV25-1 and TRBJ2-1; weak D call: TRBD2 (6 bases). CDR1 MGHDK and CDR2 SYGVNS come from the germline V gene. V lost 4 bases and J 10 bases, leaving 17 bases between the germline ends. This CDR3 is 14 amino acids long. Supplemented by reference TRBV25-1 and TRBJ2-1, the full variable domain reads EADIYQTPRYLVIGTGKKITLECSQTMGHDKMYWYQQDPGMELHLIHYSYGVNSTEKGDLSSESTVSRIRTEHFPLTLESARPSHTSQYLCASSGKGTPQEQFFGPGTRLTVL.

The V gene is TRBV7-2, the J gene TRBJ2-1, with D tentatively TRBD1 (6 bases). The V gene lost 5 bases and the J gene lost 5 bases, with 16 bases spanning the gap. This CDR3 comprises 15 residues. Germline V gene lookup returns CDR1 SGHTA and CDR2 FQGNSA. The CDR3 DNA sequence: TGTGCCAGCAGCCTCCGCAGGGGCCTGGACAATGAGCAGTTCTTC. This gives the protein CASSLRRGLDNEQFF.

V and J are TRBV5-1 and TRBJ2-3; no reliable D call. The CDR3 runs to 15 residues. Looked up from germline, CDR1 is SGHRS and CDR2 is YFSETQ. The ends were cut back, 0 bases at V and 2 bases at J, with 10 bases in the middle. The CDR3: CASSLDRGATDTQYF. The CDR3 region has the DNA TGCGCCAGCAGCTTGGATCGCGGAGCCACAGATACGCAGTATTTT. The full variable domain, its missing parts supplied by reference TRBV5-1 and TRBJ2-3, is KAGVTQTPRYLIKTRGQQVTLSCSPISGHRSVSWYQQTPGQGLQFLFEYFSETQRNKGNFPGRFSGRQFSNSRSEMNVSTLELGDSALYLCASSLDRGATDTQYFGPGTRLTVL.